A selection of T cell receptor beta chains follows, all from one sample in a study of T cell responses to AZD1222 COVID-19 vaccine. TCRdb keeps only in-frame clones here, not all; method: immunoSEQ multiplex PCR. The sample has about 200,000 clones; roughly 94% are singletons. Source: peripheral blood, taken 28 days after the second dose of the MenACWY control vaccine. All receptors come from an adult who received the MenACWY meningococcal vaccine as a control. The CDR3 runs from the conserved cysteine through the conserved F or W. The D gene is left open where the match is weak. Size is stated for part of the rows, as once, few or many counts, or as a class when the clone is expanded.

>16|TRBV27|TRBD2|TRBJ2-5|.
CASSGLAGGIQETQYF
TGTGCCAGCAGTGGACTAGCGGGGGGGATTCAAGAGACCCAGTACTTC
>15|TRBV6-5|TRBD2|TRBJ2-7|.
CASNGRGAASYEQYF
TGTGCCAGCAATGGGCGGGGGGCCGCATCCTACGAGCAGTACTTC
>16|TRBV5-1|.|TRBJ2-2|.
CASSLASQGGTGELFF
TGCGCCAGCAGCTTGGCATCGCAGGGCGGGACCGGGGAGCTGTTTTTT
>14|TRBV9|.|TRBJ1-2|.
CASSVAGTLYGYTF
TGTGCCAGCAGCGTTGCCGGGACCCTCTACGGCTACACCTTC
>17|TRBV9|TRBD2|TRBJ2-1|.
CASSGQGASGSYNEQFF
TGTGCCAGCAGCGGGCAGGGAGCTAGCGGGAGCTACAATGAGCAGTTCTTC
>15|TRBV24-1|TRBD1|TRBJ1-2|.
CATSDPTTGAYGYTF
TGTGCCACCAGTGATCCAACGACAGGGGCCTATGGCTACACCTTC
>16|TRBV10-1|.|TRBJ1-4|.
CASSELNRTHEGKLFF
TGCGCCAGCAGTGAGTTAAACCGGACCCATGAGGGAAAACTGTTTTTT
>13|TRBV28|.|TRBJ1-1|.
CASSITMNTEAFF
TGTGCCAGCAGTATAACAATGAACACTGAAGCTTTCTTT
>15|TRBV27|.|TRBJ2-3|.
CASSRGPTYTDTQYF
TGTGCCAGCAGCCGGGGACCGACCTACACAGATACGCAGTATTTT
>17|TRBV7-9|TRBD1|TRBJ1-3|.
CASKLQGAISTGNTIYF
TGTGCCAGCAAATTGCAGGGGGCAATATCGACTGGAAACACCATATATTTT
>14|TRBV9|.|TRBJ1-1|.
CASSANIYNTEAFF
TGTGCCAGCAGCGCAAACATATACAACACTGAAGCTTTCTTT
>15|TRBV23-1|.|TRBJ2-2|.
CASSQSCKGTGELFF
TGCGCCAGCAGTCAATCGTGTAAGGGAACCGGGGAGCTGTTTTTT
>15|TRBV4-3|.|TRBJ2-2|once
CASSQDFPRAGELFF
TGCGCCAGCAGCCAAGATTTTCCGAGGGCCGGGGAGCTGTTTTTT
>18|TRBV27|TRBD2|TRBJ2-7|once
CASSLRLAGAGNSYEQYF
TGTGCCAGCAGTTTACGCCTAGCGGGAGCGGGAAACTCCTACGAGCAGTACTTC
>12|TRBV29-1|.|TRBJ2-1|.
CSGLLQNNEQFF
TGCAGCGGACTACTGCAAAACAATGAGCAGTTCTTC
>14|TRBV6-1|.|TRBJ1-4|.
CASSYRQQNEKLFF
TGTGCCAGCAGTTATAGGCAGCAGAATGAAAAACTGTTTTTT
>18|TRBV7-2|TRBD2|TRBJ2-3|.
CASSLDGLAGADTDTQYF
TGTGCCAGCAGCTTAGATGGGCTAGCGGGGGCTGACACAGATACGCAGTATTTT
>15|TRBV28|TRBD1|TRBJ2-2|.
CASSLDRGGTGELFF
TGTGCCAGCAGTTTAGACAGGGGCGGGACCGGGGAGCTGTTTTTT
>14|TRBV9|.|TRBJ1-2|.
CASSSLVGYYGYTF
TGTGCCAGCAGCTCACTGGTGGGTTACTATGGCTACACCTTC
>14|TRBV6-5|.|TRBJ2-5|.
CASTEGGLGLTQYF
TGTGCCAGCACAGAGGGCGGTTTGGGGCTGACCCAGTACTTC
>15|TRBV28|TRBD1|TRBJ1-2|.
CASRTDRERQYGYTF
TGTGCCAGCAGAACGGACAGGGAAAGGCAGTATGGCTACACCTTC
>14|TRBV18|.|TRBJ1-5|once
CASSPGATTGSQHF
TGTGCCAGCTCACCTGGGGCCACAACGGGGTCCCAGCATTTT